What follows describes a single T cell receptor (beta chain). Naive CD8 cells, CD45RO-negative and positively selected for CCR7, excluded terminally differentiated effector memory CD45RA+ cells. The data were taken from a study of shared clonotypes between healthy human individuals. On the study more broadly: Used for every donor were three CD4 naive, three CD4 memory, two CD8 naive and one CD8 memory plate.

Assay: immunoSEQ multiplex PCR; the TCRdb copy retains only in-frame clones and omits some. This sample has some 2 million clones, with around 96% found just once. The CDR3 covers 13 residues. V was clipped by 8 bases and J by 5 bases, with 16 bases between them. Germline V gives CDR1 GTSNPN, CDR2 SVGIG (reference sequence). The sample comprised naive CD8+ T cells sorted from blood. This sequence originates from a man in his late teens or twenties in good health. The chain links TRBV30 to TRBJ2-1; maybe TRBD1 (6 bases). The CDR3 loop reads CASTGTRDNEQFF. DNA for the CDR3: TGTGCCAGTACAGGGACGAGAGACAATGAGCAGTTCTTC.